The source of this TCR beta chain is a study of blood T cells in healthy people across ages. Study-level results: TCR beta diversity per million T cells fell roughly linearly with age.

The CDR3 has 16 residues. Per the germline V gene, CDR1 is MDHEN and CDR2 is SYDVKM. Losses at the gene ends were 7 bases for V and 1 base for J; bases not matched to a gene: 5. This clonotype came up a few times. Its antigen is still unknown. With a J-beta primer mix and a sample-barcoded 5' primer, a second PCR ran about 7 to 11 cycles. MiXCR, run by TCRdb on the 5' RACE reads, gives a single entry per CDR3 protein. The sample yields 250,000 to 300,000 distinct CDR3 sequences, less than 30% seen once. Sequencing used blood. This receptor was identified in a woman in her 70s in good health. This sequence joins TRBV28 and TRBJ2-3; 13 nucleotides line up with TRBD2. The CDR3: CASTRTSGRGTDTQYF. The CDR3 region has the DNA TGTGCCAGCACAAGGACTAGCGGGAGAGGCACAGATACGCAGTATTTT.